This T cell receptor (beta chain) emerged from a study of OX40 agonist ivuxolimab in advanced cancers. Germline CDR1 MNHEY, CDR2 SVGAGI. The ends lost 10 bases at V and 9 bases at J; junction bases unmatched: 7. The CDR3 runs 13 residues. Study-level points and caveats: Both CD4+ and CD8+ T cell populations in blood had undergone clonal expansion by week 6 at 0.1 to 3.0 mg/kg.

The protocol was immunoSEQ multiplex PCR, while the TCRdb copy is restricted to in-frame clones and leaves out a portion. Found here are 30,000 to 45,000 clones, roughly 80% of them singletons; the top ten hold about 1.7%. Concerning this clone itself: Antigen: not known.

Sequenced material: CD4+ or CD8+ T cells sorted from blood, taken in a trial of the OX40 agonist ivuxolimab. The V call is TRBV6-5, the J call TRBJ1-6, with 9 nucleotides matching TRBD1. The TCR comes from an adult with an advanced solid tumor such as melanoma, head and neck, liver or kidney cancer. CDR3 amino acids: CATRDRDVSPLHF. In DNA, the CDR3 is TGTGCCACCCGGGACAGGGATGTTTCACCCCTCCACTTT.